This T cell receptor beta chain was captured in a study of regulatory T cells in long-lasting Graves disease (dated by TCRdb to the early 2020s). In terms of the full investigation: In the newly diagnosed Graves' disease group, patients had been taking antithyroid drugs for less than 3 months. The study was registered as a clinical trial and conducted in China. TCR sequencing covered some 13 persistent and approximately 20 newly diagnosed Graves' disease patients, about 35 samples in total. Persistent Graves' disease patients were compared with newly diagnosed Graves' disease patients by peripheral blood TCR sequencing and RNA sequencing.

The sample's time point label, decoded: newly diagnosed GD, antithyroid drugs for less than 3 months. For both TCR sequencing and RNA sequencing, RNA was extracted from PBMCs in TRIzol. Graves' disease was diagnosed according to American Thyroid Association guidelines. Patients for the study were recruited at an endocrinology department in Xi'an, China. Each patient gave approximately 8.8 milliliters of peripheral blood, collected in an EDTA anticoagulant tube. PBMCs were isolated by Ficoll Paque Plus density gradient separation without further T cell sorting. An Agilent 2100 Bioanalyzer and agarose gel were used to check RNA quality, while a NanoDrop 2000 measured RNA concentration. Here is what the overall study found, with its caveats: Persistent patients shared more public clonotypes among themselves (around 3,000) than newly diagnosed patients did (approximately 970). TRBV28, TRBJ1-2 and TRBJ2-5 were preferentially used in persistent disease, while TRBV20-1 and TRBJ2-1 were favored in newly diagnosed disease. Persistent Graves' disease patients showed lower TCR Shannon entropy and fewer highly expanded clones than newly diagnosed patients, suggesting clonal expansion. Only the TCR beta chain was sequenced and analyzed. Because the primary lesion, thyroid tissue, could not be accessed, the study looked at peripheral blood alone. The small sample size was acknowledged by the authors as a limitation that may reduce accuracy.

This clonotype was recorded at least ten times. Its specific antigen is unknown. It has no much larger one-base neighbor in the sample; base qualities were not kept. Receptor amplification or capture employed multiplex PCR. Sequenced using an Illumina HiSeq 4000. CDR3 regions were amplified by Arm-PCR with iRepertoire HTBI primers to construct TCR beta libraries. Before sequencing, the PCR products went through gel purification. Regarding the original processing steps: A total of 62 TRBV and some 13 TRBJ segments were identified across samples and were used for gene usage analysis of CDR3 amino acid clonotypes. COPE and FqMerger were used to merge the filtered high-quality paired reads into contigs. BLAST was used to align contigs to the IMGT TRBV, TRBD and TRBJ reference genes, and CDR3 was defined following IMGT. Any clonotype with a frequency above 0.1% was counted as a highly expanded clone. Repertoire diversity was measured by Shannon entropy, and V-J evenness by the Gini coefficient. Public clonotypes were defined as clonotypes shared by more than one individual. TCRdb reworked the public reads: Q25 trimming with fastp, MiXCR clone assembly, productive beta chains retained. Under each unique CDR3 protein, matching rows form one entry showing the most common genes and DNA. TCRdb's processing, not the study's, gives the V and J calls here. This sample gives some 330,000 distinct CDR3 sequences in total; 10% to 15% of them show up just once. Over 15% of the sample is taken by the ten largest.

Reading from cysteine to phenylalanine, the CDR3 counts 13 amino acids. CDR3 DNA is the only sequence kept; it has 39 bases, read in frame from the first base. V loses 5 bases of germline sequence and J loses 0 bases, and the interval between the two ends is 7 bases. This same sample was also part of a study on T cells in Graves' hyperthyroidism and ophthalmopathy. That second publication adds: Stable Graves' hyperthyroidism was defined as no progression to ophthalmopathy during 18 months of follow-up. Hyperthyroidism patients were newly diagnosed, with disease duration under 2 months, and aged 18 to 65 years. Any patient with an uncontrolled infection, another autoimmune disease, pregnancy or lactation was excluded. Clinical symptoms, serum thyroxine and TRAb, thyroid ultrasound, and orbital computed tomography formed the basis for the diagnoses. The first round of RT-PCR for the TCR CDR3 was performed with the HTBI primer set and the Qiagen OneStep RT-PCR kit. Most expanded thyroid clonotypes (frequency above 0.001) were also detected in blood, suggesting blood repertoires may reflect thyroid immune responses. A 13 V-J signature model separated ophthalmopathy from stable hyperthyroidism, with around 91% sensitivity and 81% to 82% specificity in cross-validation and 80%/75% in testing. In validation, progression to ophthalmopathy was predicted by the model with 70% to 71% sensitivity and about 72% specificity, a median of about 6 months before onset. To identify distinguishing TCR V-J signatures, a discovery cohort of about 100 patients was used, comprising 40 to 45 with Graves' ophthalmopathy and some 60 with stable Graves' hyperthyroidism. Whether ophthalmopathy could be predicted prospectively was tested in an independent validation cohort made up of 18 to 20 hyperthyroidism patients plus 17 patients who later progressed to ophthalmopathy. The 95 to 100 discovery patients were randomly split 7:3 into training and test sets. In about six Graves' hyperthyroidism patients, the study also compared T-cell repertoires from thyroid tissue with T-cell repertoires from blood. After sampling, hyperthyroidism patients received methimazole starting at 30 mg daily, and ophthalmopathy patients received high-dose intravenous methylprednisolone. Libraries were constructed in a second round of multiplex PCR, after which size selection and purification were carried out. Paired-end sequencing of the libraries was performed with 100 bp reads on an Illumina HiSeq2000. Raw data were processed with SOAPnuke, discarding reads with adapters, uncalled bases, mean Phred below 15, or no exact constant-primer or identifier match. High-quality paired reads were merged using COPE v1.2.5, and each unique nucleotide sequence was defined as a clonotype. MiTCR v1.1 was used to align the clonotypes against IMGT TRBV, TRBD and TRBJ reference segments. Only V-J combinations with frequency above 0.0001, covering 99% to 99.2% of repertoires, were analysed. A TCS score was defined as the ratio of F50 (clonal expansion) to E x V (chaos), with BLOSUM62-based TCRdist applied between CDR3 peptides within each V-J. Welch's t-statistics and random forest reduced around 550 V-J features to 10 to 15, which were used in a naive Bayes classifier (R e1071). No statistical method was used to set the sample size in advance, and investigators knew the group allocation. The paper reports TCR Vbeta CDR3 sequencing of some 140 peripheral blood samples: approximately 41 ophthalmopathy, fewer than 80 hyperthyroidism and approximately 17 progressor patients.

The sequence came from a woman aged 18-29 years with Graves disease. Donor details come from another sample of the same person, matched by shared clones. The sequences come from peripheral blood mononuclear cells (PBMCs), collected at new diagnosis, from a patient treated with antithyroid drugs. The chain couples TRBV12-3 or TRBV12-4 to TRBJ1-1; TRBD1 is a weak D gene call, 6 bases matching. In nucleotides, the sequence is TGTGCCAGCAGTCACAGGGTGAACACTGAAGCTTTCTTT. It encodes CASSHRVNTEAFF.